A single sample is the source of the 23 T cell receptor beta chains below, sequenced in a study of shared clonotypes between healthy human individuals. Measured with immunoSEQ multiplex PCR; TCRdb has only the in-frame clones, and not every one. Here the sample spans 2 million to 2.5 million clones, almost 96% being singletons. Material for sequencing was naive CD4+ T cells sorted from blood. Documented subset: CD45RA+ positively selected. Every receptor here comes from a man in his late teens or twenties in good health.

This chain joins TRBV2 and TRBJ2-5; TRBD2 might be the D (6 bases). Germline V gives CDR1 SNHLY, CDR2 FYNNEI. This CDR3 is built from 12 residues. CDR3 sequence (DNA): TGTGCTGGGGCCTCTGCGGGGGAGACCCAGTACTTC. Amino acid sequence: CAGASAGETQYF.

The CDR3 nucleotides read TGTGCCAGCAGCTTCATGGGCACTGAAGCTTTCTTT. Encoded protein: CASSFMGTEAFF. The chain couples TRBV6-6 to TRBJ1-1; D call uncertain. V lost 6 bases and J lost 4, with 9 bases in between. This CDR3 has 12 amino acids. Germline loops: CDR1 MNHNY, CDR2 SVGAGI (reference sequence).

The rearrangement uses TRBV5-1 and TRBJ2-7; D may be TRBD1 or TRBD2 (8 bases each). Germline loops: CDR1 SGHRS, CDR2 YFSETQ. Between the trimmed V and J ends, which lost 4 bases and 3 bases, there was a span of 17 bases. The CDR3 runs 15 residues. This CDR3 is CASSPGGTGHYEQYF. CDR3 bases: TGCGCCAGCAGCCCGGGGGGGACAGGTCACTACGAGCAGTACTTC.

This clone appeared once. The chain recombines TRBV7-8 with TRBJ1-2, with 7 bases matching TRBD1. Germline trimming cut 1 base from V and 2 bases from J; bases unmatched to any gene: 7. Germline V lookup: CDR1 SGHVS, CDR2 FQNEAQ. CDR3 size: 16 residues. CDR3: CASSLEIIGGNYGYTF. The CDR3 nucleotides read TGTGCCAGCAGCTTAGAAATTATAGGGGGCAACTATGGCTACACCTTC.

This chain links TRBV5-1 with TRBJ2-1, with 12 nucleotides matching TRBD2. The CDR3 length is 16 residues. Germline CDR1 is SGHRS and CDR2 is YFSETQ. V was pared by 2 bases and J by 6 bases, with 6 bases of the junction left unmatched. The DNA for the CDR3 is TGCGCCAGCAGCTTTGGCGGACTAGCGGGGTTCAATGAGCAGTTCTTC. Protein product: CASSFGGLAGFNEQFF. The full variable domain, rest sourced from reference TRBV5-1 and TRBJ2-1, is KAGVTQTPRYLIKTRGQQVTLSCSPISGHRSVSWYQQTPGQGLQFLFEYFSETQRNKGNFPGRFSGRQFSNSRSEMNVSTLELGDSALYLCASSFGGLAGFNEQFFGPGTRLTVL.

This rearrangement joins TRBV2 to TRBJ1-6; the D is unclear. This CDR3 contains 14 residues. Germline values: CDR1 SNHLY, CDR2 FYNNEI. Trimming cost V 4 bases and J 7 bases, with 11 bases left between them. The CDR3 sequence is CASSGNRVNSPLHF. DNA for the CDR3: TGTGCCAGCAGTGGAAACAGAGTCAATTCACCCCTCCACTTT.

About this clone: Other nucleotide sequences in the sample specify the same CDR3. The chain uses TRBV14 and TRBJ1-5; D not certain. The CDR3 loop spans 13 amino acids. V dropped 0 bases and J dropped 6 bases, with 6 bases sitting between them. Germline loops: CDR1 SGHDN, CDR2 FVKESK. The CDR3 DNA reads TGTGCCAGCAGCCAAGATCTGCGTCAGCCCCAGCATTTT. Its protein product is CASSQDLRQPQHF. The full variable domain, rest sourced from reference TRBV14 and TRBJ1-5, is EAGVTQFPSHSVIEKGQTVTLRCDPISGHDNLYWYRRVMGKEIKFLLHFVKESKQDESGMPNNRFLAERTGGTYSTLKVQPAELEDSGVYFCASSQDLRQPQHFGDGTRLSIL.

The CDR3 loop is CSVFSDRNIEAFF. CDR3 bases: TGCAGCGTCTTCTCAGACAGGAACATAGAAGCTTTCTTT. This chain connects TRBV29-1 to TRBJ1-1; tentatively, D is TRBD1 (6 bases). CDR1 and CDR2 (germline): SQVTM, ANQGSEA. The CDR3 length is 13 residues. Deletions cut 6 bases from V and 8 bases from J, with 19 bases between.

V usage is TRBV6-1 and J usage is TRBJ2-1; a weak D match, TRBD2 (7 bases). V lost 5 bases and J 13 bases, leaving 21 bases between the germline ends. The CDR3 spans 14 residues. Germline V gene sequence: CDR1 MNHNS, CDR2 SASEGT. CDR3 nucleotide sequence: TGTGCCAGCAGTTATGGGGAGGGGGGGTCCCACCAGTTCTTC. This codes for CASSYGEGGSHQFF.

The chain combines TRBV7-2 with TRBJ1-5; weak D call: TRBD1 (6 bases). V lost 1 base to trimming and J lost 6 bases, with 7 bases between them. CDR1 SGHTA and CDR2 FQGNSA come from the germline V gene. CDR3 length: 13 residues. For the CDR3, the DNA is TGTGCCAGCAGCTTAGGGGGGGCTCAGCCCCAGCATTTT. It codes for CASSLGGAQPQHF.

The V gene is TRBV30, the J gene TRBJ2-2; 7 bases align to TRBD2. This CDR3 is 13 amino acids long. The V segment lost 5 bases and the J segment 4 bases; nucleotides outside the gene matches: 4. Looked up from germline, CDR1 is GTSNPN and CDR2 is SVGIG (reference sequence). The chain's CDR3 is CAWSGTTTGELFF. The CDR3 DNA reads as TGTGCCTGGTCCGGGACTACCACCGGGGAGCTGTTTTTT.

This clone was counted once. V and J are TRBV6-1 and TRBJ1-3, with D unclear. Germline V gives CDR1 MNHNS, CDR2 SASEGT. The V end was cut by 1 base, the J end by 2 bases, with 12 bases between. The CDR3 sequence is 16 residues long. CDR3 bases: TGTGCCAGCAGTGAAGTACCAAGATTGGCTGGAAACACCATATATTTT. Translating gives CASSEVPRLAGNTIYF.

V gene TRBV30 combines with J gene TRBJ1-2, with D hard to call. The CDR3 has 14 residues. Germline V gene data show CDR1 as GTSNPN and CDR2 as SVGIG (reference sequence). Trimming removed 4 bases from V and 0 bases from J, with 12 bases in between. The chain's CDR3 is CAWTLAAANYGYTF. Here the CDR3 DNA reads TGTGCCTGGACCTTGGCGGCAGCTAACTATGGCTACACCTTC.

The CDR3 DNA is TGTGCCAGCAGCTCCGGACAGGGTCTTCGCTATGGCTACACCTTC. Translation: CASSSGQGLRYGYTF. The J gene is TRBJ1-2, the V gene TRBV5-6; TRBD1 matches 8 bases. The CDR3 is 15 amino acids. Germline CDR1 SGHDT, CDR2 YYEEEE. Unmatched junction bases numbered 8, after V lost 3 bases and J lost 4 bases.

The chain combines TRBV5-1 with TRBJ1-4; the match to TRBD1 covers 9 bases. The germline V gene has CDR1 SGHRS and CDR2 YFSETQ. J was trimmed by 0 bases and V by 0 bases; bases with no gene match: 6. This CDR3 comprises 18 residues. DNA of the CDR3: TGCGCCAGCAGCTTGGTACGGGACAGGGCTGCAACTAATGAAAAACTGTTTTTT. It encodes CASSLVRDRAATNEKLFF.

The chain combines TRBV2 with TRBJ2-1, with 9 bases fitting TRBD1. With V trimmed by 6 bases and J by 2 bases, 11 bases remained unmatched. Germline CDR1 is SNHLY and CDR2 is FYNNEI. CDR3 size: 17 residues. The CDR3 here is CASSMLQDRGTYNEQFF. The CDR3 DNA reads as TGTGCCAGCAGCATGCTCCAGGACAGGGGCACCTACAATGAGCAGTTCTTC. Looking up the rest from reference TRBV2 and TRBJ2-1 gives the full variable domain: EPEVTQTPSHQVTQMGQEVILRCVPISNHLYFYWYRQILGQKVEFLVSFYNNEISEKSEIFDDQFSVERPDGSNFTLKIRSTKLEDSAMYFCASSMLQDRGTYNEQFFGPGTRLTVL.

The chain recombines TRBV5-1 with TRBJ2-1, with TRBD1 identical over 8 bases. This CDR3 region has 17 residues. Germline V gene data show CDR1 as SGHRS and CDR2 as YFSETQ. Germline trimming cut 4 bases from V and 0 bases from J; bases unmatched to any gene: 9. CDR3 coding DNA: TGCGCCAGCAGCGAGACTCGACAGGGGAGCTCCTACAATGAGCAGTTCTTC. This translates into CASSETRQGSSYNEQFF.

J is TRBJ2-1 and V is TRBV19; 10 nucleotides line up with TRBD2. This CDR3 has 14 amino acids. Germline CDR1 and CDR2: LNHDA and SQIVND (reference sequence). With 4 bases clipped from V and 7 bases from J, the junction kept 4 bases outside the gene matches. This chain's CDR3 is CASSTSGGTNEQFF. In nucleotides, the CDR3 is TGTGCCAGTAGTACTAGCGGGGGAACGAATGAGCAGTTCTTC. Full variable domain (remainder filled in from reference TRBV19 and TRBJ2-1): DGGITQSPKYLFRKEGQNVTLSCEQNLNHDAMYWYRQDPGQGLRLIYYSQIVNDFQKGDIAEGYSVSREKKESFPLTVTSAQKNPTAFYLCASSTSGGTNEQFFGPGTRLTVL.

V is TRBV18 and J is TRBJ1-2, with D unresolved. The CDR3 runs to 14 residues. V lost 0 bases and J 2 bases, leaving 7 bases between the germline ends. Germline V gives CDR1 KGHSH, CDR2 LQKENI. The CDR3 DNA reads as TGTGCCAGCTCACCACCGAGCAAGAACTATGGCTACACCTTC. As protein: CASSPPSKNYGYTF. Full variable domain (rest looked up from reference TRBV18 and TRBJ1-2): NAGVMQNPRHLVRRRGQEARLRCSPMKGHSHVYWYRQLPEEGLKFMVYLQKENIIDESGMPKERFSAEFPKEGPSILRIQQVVRGDSAAYFCASSPPSKNYGYTFGSGTRLTVV.

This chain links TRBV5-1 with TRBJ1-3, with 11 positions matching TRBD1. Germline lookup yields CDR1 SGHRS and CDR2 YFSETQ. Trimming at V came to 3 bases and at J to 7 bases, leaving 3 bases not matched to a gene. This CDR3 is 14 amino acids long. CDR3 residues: CASSSGQGANTIYF. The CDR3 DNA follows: TGCGCCAGCAGCTCCGGACAGGGGGCGAACACCATATATTTT.

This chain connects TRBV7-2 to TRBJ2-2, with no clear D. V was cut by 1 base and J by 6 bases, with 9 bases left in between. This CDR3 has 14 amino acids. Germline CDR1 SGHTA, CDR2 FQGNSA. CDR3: CASSLVQSAGELFF. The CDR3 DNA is TGTGCCAGCAGCTTAGTCCAGTCCGCCGGGGAGCTGTTTTTT.

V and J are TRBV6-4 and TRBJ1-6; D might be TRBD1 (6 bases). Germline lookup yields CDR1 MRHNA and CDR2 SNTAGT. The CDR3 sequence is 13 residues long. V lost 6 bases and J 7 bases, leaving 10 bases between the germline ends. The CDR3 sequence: CASRGDKNSPLHF. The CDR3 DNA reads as TGTGCCAGCAGAGGGGACAAAAATTCACCCCTCCACTTT.

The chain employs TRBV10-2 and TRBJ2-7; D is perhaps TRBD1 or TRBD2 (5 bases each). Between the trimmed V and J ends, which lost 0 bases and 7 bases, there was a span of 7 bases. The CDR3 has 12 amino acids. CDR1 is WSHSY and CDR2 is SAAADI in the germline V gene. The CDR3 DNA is TGCGCCAGCAGTGAGTCGGGGGTTGAGCAGTACTTC. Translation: CASSESGVEQYF.